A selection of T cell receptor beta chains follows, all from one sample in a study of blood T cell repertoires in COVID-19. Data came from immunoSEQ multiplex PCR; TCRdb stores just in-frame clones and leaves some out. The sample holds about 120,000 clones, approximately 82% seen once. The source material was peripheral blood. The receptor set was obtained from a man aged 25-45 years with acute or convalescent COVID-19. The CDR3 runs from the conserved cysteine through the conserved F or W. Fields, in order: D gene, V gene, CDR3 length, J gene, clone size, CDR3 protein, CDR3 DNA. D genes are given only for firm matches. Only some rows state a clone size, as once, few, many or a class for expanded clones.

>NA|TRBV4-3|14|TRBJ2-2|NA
CASSRSGFAGELFF
TGCGCCAGCAGCCGTTCGGGTTTCGCCGGGGAGCTGTTTTTT
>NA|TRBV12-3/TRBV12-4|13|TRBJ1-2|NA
CASTISVDYGYTF
TGTGCCAGCACCATCTCAGTGGACTATGGCTACACCTTC
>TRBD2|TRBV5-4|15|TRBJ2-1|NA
CASSGTSGSYNEQFF
TGTGCCAGCAGCGGGACTAGCGGGAGTTACAATGAGCAGTTCTTC
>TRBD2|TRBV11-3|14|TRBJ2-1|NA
CASMPSSGSNEQFF
TGTGCCAGCATGCCCTCGAGCGGGAGCAATGAGCAGTTCTTC
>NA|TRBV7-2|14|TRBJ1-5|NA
CASSLEPSNQPQHF
TGTGCCAGCAGCTTAGAGCCTAGCAATCAGCCCCAGCATTTT
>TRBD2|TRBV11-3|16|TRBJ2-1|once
CASSPNLAGGHNEQFF
TGTGCCAGCAGCCCAAACTTAGCGGGGGGGCATAATGAGCAGTTCTTC
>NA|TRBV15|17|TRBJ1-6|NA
CATSRERRFSYNSPLHF
TGTGCCACCAGCAGAGAAAGGCGGTTCTCCTATAATTCACCCCTCCACTTT
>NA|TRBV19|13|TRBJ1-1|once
CASSMGRGLEAFF
TGTGCCAGTAGTATGGGGAGGGGTCTTGAAGCTTTCTTT
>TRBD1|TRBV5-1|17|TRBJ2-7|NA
CASSLGSPGQGSYEQYF
TGCGCCAGCAGCTTGGGGTCCCCGGGACAGGGTTCCTACGAGCAGTACTTC
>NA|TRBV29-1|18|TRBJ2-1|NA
CSVVLGGRAPGPYNEQFF
TGCAGCGTTGTATTGGGGGGAAGGGCTCCGGGCCCCTACAATGAGCAGTTCTTC
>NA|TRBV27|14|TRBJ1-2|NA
CASSLFWGEYGYTF
TGTGCCAGCAGTTTATTCTGGGGGGAGTATGGCTACACCTTC
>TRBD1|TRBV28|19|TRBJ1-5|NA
CASSLLRGPMVVSNQPQHF
TGTGCCAGCAGTTTATTAAGGGGGCCGATGGTAGTTAGCAATCAGCCCCAGCATTTT